This entry describes one T cell receptor (beta chain). The antigen this receptor binds is unknown. The input lacks base qualities; no much larger clone sits a single base away. Receptors were amplified or captured by the immunoSEQ multiplex PCR assay. What TCRdb holds here is the immuneACCESS table cut down to in-frame rearrangements. Part of the clones is not present; checked against another copy, under half of the missing clones reflect an unresolved V gene, and the others are unexplained. The sample includes 61,000 or so clones, with approximately 92% observed a single time. About 0.33% of the sample goes to the ten largest clones. V is pruned by 10 bases and J by 3 bases, leaving 7 bases of the junction without a gene match. From the cysteine up to the phenylalanine, the CDR3 has a length of 14 residues. Only the CDR3 region is kept as DNA, spanning 42 bases read in frame from base 1. CDR1 and CDR2 are drawn from the germline V gene (reference sequence): LNHDA, SQIVND.

These data belong to a study of T cell changes during pregnancy in multiple sclerosis (dated by TCRdb to 2018 to 2020). With regard to the full study: Changes in the T cell repertoire over the course of pregnancy were examined in this study in women with multiple sclerosis.

Here the chain combines TRBV19 and TRBJ1-2; TRBD1 aligns with 11 central bases. The origin of this receptor is a female donor with multiple sclerosis, enrolled in a pregnancy study. Sample: CD4+ T cells from peripheral blood mononuclear cells, taken before pregnancy. The nucleotide sequence is TGTGCCACAAGGACAGGGGGCTCTCACTATGGCTACACCTTC. Its translation is CATRTGGSHYGYTF.